The clone carrying this T cell receptor beta chain was found a few times. Its antigen is unknown. The data were obtained in a study of T cells after yellow fever vaccination. Trimming removed 3 bases at V and 1 base at J, with 6 bases between. Germline V gene data show CDR1 as LGHDT and CDR2 as YNNKEL (reference sequence). CDR3 length equals 14 residues. Findings and limits, study-wide: Most primary-vaccination clones reappeared after the booster (about 95% CD4, approximately 88% CD8).

TCRdb independently ran MiXCR on the 5' RACE reads; one entry per CDR3 protein. The sample yields roughly 170,000 distinct CDR3 sequences, about a tenth seen once. This chain links TRBV3-1 with TRBJ2-2; D is ambiguous. The source was CD8+ T cells sorted from PBMCs, collected 45 days after the yellow fever booster vaccination. The sequence came from a young man who received the YFV17D yellow fever vaccine. The CDR3 sequence: CASSQDQNTGELFF. DNA for the CDR3: TGTGCCAGCAGCCAGGACCAGAACACCGGGGAGCTGTTTTTT.